The sample holds one count of the clone carrying this TCR beta chain. The CDR3 contains 13 residues. Germline V CDR1 and CDR2: SGHNT, YYREEE (reference sequence). The V end lost 4 bases, the J end lost 8 bases, and 15 bases lay between the germline ends. The entry originates in a study of blood T cell repertoires in COVID-19. For the study at large: Samples came from the United States, Italy and Spain, spanning acute and convalescent COVID-19. PBMCs, B-cell-depleted T cells, or T cells provided the cDNA or gDNA that made up the material.

Sequenced by immunoSEQ multiplex PCR; TCRdb stores in-frame clones only, minus some. This table holds around 94,000 clones, nearly 90% found once. V is TRBV5-4 and J is TRBJ1-2; D gene uncertain. What was sequenced was peripheral blood. The sequence was obtained from a man between 50 and 59 years old with active COVID-19. This CDR3 reads CASSPDGVVGYTF. The CDR3 DNA reads TGTGCCAGCAGCCCGGACGGGGTGGTAGGCTACACCTTC.